This T cell receptor (beta chain) was captured by sequencing in a study of control samples from healthy donors and cancer patients (dated by TCRdb to 2018 to 2020). The germline V gene sets CDR1 to ENHRY and CDR2 to SYGVKD. At the junction V is shortened by 6 bases and J by 7 bases, with 21 bases in between. The CDR3, from cysteine to phenylalanine, totals 15 residues. The entry retains the CDR3 DNA only, 45 bases that are in frame from base 1. A remark on this clone: It lacks a known antigen. The input lacks base qualities; no much larger clone sits a single base away.

Library preparation employed the immunoSEQ multiplex PCR assay. Imported from immuneACCESS, the table was reduced by TCRdb to in-frame sequences with V and J called. These copies leave out some clones; in studies compared against another copy, an unresolved V gene accounts for under half, and the cause of the remainder is not known. The sample data list roughly 180,000 clones, and 80% to 95% of these were observed just once. The ten largest clones add up to approximately 4% of the sample. The sequence links TRBV10-3 to TRBJ2-5; TRBD2 could be the D gene, as 7 bases match. This TCR was sampled from a woman aged 60 to 75 in good health. The sequenced sample consisted of blood. The DNA is TGTGCCATCAGCGAGGGGGGGTCCAAGGCAAGGACCCAGTACTTC. It translates as CAISEGGSKARTQYF.